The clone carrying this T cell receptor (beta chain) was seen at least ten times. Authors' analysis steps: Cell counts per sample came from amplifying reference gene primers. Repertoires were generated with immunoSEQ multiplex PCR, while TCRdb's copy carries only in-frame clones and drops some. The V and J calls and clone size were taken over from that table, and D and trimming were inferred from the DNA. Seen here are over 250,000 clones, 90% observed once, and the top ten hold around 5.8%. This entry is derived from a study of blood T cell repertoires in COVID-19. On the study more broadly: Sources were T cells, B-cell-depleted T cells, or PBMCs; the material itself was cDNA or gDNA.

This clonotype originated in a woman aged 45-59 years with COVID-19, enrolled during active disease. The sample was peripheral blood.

In DNA, the CDR3 is TGTGCCAGCAGGATCTTGGGCGGGAGGGCCTGGGAGACCCAGTACTTC. It is translated as CASRILGGRAWETQYF. The J gene is TRBJ2-5, the V gene TRBV27, with 9 bases that match TRBD2. V was clipped by 6 bases and J by 5 bases; unmatched bases: 13. The germline V gene has CDR1 MNHEY and CDR2 SMNVEV (reference sequence). The CDR3 is made up of 16 amino acids.